A single sample is the source of the 3 T cell receptor beta chains below, sequenced in a study of cytomegalovirus exposure and HLA in healthy donors. Use of 60 Vbeta and 13 Jbeta primers characterized the PCR. Clones were read by immunoSEQ multiplex PCR, and TCRdb kept only the in-frame ones, dropping some. Seen here are 84,000 or so clones, around 85% observed once, and the top ten hold roughly 2.5%. The specimen sequenced was PBMCs. The receptors here all came from a young man in good health and CMV-seronegative.

The chain has TRBV7-9 and TRBJ1-2; the D is unclear. CDR1 SEHNR and CDR2 FQNEAQ come from the germline V gene (reference sequence). Trimming took off 0 bases at V and 8 bases at J, with 10 bases between the two ends. This CDR3 contains 13 residues. CDR3 bases: TGTGCCAGCAGCTTAGCAGGGAGGCGCGGCTACACCTTC. Residues: CASSLAGRRGYTF. Variable domain in full (rest from reference TRBV7-9 and TRBJ1-2): DTGVSQNPRHKITKRGQNVTFRCDPISEHNRLYWYRQTLGQGPEFLTYFQNEAQLEKSRLLSDRFSAERPKGSFSTLEIQRTEQGDSAMYLCASSLAGRRGYTFGSGTRLTVV.

This clone was recorded a few times. The chain combines TRBV5-4 with TRBJ2-1; tentatively, D is TRBD1 (5 bases). Per the germline V gene, CDR1 is SGHNT and CDR2 is YYREEE (reference sequence). The CDR3 loop spans 12 amino acids. V lost 3 bases to trimming and J lost 7 bases, with 8 bases between them. The CDR3 bases are TGTGCCAGCAGCTCACAGGAAAATGAGCAGTTCTTC. It is translated as CASSSQENEQFF.

V and J are TRBV7-8 and TRBJ2-7, with 10 nucleotides matching TRBD1. The germline V gene encodes CDR1 SGHVS and CDR2 FQNEAQ. The CDR3 runs to 18 residues. V was clipped by 4 bases and J by 0 bases; unmatched bases: 12. This chain's CDR3 is CASSSYQDRGLHSYEQYF. The CDR3 DNA reads as TGTGCCAGCAGCTCGTACCAGGACAGGGGGTTACACTCCTACGAGCAGTACTTC.